The next 10 T cell receptor beta chains were all read from a single sample in a study of human T cells and chemical hapten exposure. Specified time point: pre-sensitization, week 0. The treatment here: therapeutic diphenylcyclopropenone sensitization with weekly scalp DPC. TCRdb called the RACE reads again in MiXCR, with one record for every CDR3 protein. The sample lists tens of thousands of distinct CDR3 sequences, roughly a tenth occurring once. The sample here was whole blood, taken in connection with sensitization to the hapten diphenylcyclopropenone (DPC). These receptors were taken from a man in his forties with alopecia areata. Some clones in this sample may be carry-over from other donors' samples.

V and J are TRBV27 and TRBJ2-1, with D perhaps matching TRBD2 (6 bases). The CDR3 totals 14 residues. The V end was cut by 1 base, the J end by 2 bases, with 6 bases between. Germline CDR1 MNHEY, CDR2 SMNVEV (reference sequence). This CDR3 reads CASSLWGAYNEQFF. The DNA for the CDR3 is TGTGCCAGCAGTTTATGGGGGGCCTACAATGAGCAGTTCTTC.

This clonotype was seen a few times. This sequence joins TRBV29-1 and TRBJ1-5; D not certain. Germline lookup yields CDR1 SQVTM and CDR2 ANQGSEA. Deletions cut 4 bases from V and 6 bases from J, with 10 bases between. This CDR3 comprises 12 residues. CDR3 nucleotides: TGCAGCGTTGCGGAGGGAGTTCAGCCCCAGCATTTT. This gives the protein CSVAEGVQPQHF.

This clonotype was seen ten or more times. This chain uses TRBV7-7 with TRBJ2-2; no definite D call. Germline-derived CDR1 and CDR2 are SSHAT and FNYEAQ (reference sequence). Trimming left V 1 base short and J 1 base short, with 1 base between. CDR3 length: 13 residues. CDR3 nucleotide sequence: TGTGCCAGCAGCTTAGGGAACACCGGGGAGCTGTTTTTT. Its protein product is CASSLGNTGELFF. Filled out from reference TRBV7-7 and TRBJ2-2, the complete variable domain reads GAGVSQSPRYKVTKRGQDVTLRCDPISSHATLYWYQQALGQGPEFLTYFNYEAQPDKSGLPSDRFSAERPEGSISTLTIQRTEQRDSAMYRCASSLGNTGELFFGEGSRLTVL.

The CDR3 loop is CASSYVWQAEAFF. The CDR3 coding sequence is TGTGCCAGCAGCTACGTGTGGCAGGCTGAAGCTTTCTTT. The J gene is TRBJ1-1, the V gene TRBV7-2; D call uncertain. The germline V gene has CDR1 SGHTA and CDR2 FQGNSA. Trimming shortened V by 4 bases and J by 6 bases, and 12 bases separated the two germline ends. The CDR3 runs 13 residues. Drawing the rest from reference TRBV7-2 and TRBJ1-1, the complete variable domain is GAGVSQSPSNKVTEKGKDVELRCDPISGHTALYWYRQSLGQGLEFLIYFQGNSAPDKSGLPSDRFSAERTGGSVSTLTIQRTQQEDSAVYLCASSYVWQAEAFFGQGTRLTVV.

This clonotype was detected a few times. The chain links TRBV7-2 to TRBJ2-7; D may be TRBD2 (6 bases). The germline CDR1 and CDR2 sequences are SGHTA and FQGNSA. CDR3 length: 13 amino acids. The V and J ends lost 5 bases and 0 bases respectively, with 8 bases between them. The CDR3 protein is CASSTSPSYEQYF. In DNA form, the CDR3 reads TGTGCCAGCAGCACTAGCCCCTCCTACGAGCAGTACTTC.

This clonotype occurred many times. The CDR3 loop reads CASSPQGREASSYNSPLHF. Here the CDR3 DNA reads TGTGCCAGCAGTCCTCAAGGCAGGGAGGCCAGCTCCTATAATTCACCCCTCCACTTT. The gene calls are TRBV6-6 and TRBJ1-6, with D perhaps TRBD1 (5 bases). CDR1 is MNHNY and CDR2 is SVGAGI in the germline V gene (reference sequence). The CDR3 has 19 amino acids. With 5 bases removed from V and 0 bases from J, the gap between germline ends came to 20 bases.

This clonotype showed up many times. This chain links TRBV6-2 or TRBV6-3 with TRBJ2-2; the D gene is possibly TRBD1 (6 bases). Between the trimmed V and J ends, which lost 6 bases and 3 bases, there was a span of 20 bases. Germline V lookup: CDR1 MNHEY, CDR2 SVGEGT. The CDR3 has 17 amino acids. CDR3 sequence: CASRQTGLYPYTGELFF. DNA of the CDR3: TGTGCCAGCAGGCAGACAGGTCTCTACCCTTACACCGGGGAGCTGTTTTTT.

This clonotype turned up a few times. The chain has TRBV2 and TRBJ2-1; D is unclear. The CDR3 is 11 amino acids. Trimming left V 7 bases short and J 2 bases short, with 3 bases between. CDR1 and CDR2 (germline): SNHLY, FYNNEI. The CDR3 nucleotides are TGTGCCAGCATTCCCTACAATGAGCAGTTCTTC. Translating gives CASIPYNEQFF.

The chain links TRBV24-1 to TRBJ1-5; 10 bases match TRBD1. V lost 4 bases, J lost 14 bases, and 10 bases stayed unmatched. The CDR3 covers 14 residues. Germline V gene sequence: CDR1 KGHDR, CDR2 SFDVKD. The CDR3 DNA reads as TGTGCCACCAGTGAGGCCGGGACAGGGGTGACCAAGCATTTT. Translation: CATSEAGTGVTKHF.

This chain joins TRBV28 and TRBJ1-3, with 12 bases fitting TRBD1. Trimming removed 6 bases from V and 7 bases from J; junction bases left unmatched: 1. Germline V gives CDR1 MDHEN, CDR2 SYDVKM. The CDR3 consists of 13 residues. CDR3 protein: CASRGQGANTIYF. The CDR3 DNA is TGTGCCAGCAGGGGACAGGGGGCTAACACCATATATTTT.